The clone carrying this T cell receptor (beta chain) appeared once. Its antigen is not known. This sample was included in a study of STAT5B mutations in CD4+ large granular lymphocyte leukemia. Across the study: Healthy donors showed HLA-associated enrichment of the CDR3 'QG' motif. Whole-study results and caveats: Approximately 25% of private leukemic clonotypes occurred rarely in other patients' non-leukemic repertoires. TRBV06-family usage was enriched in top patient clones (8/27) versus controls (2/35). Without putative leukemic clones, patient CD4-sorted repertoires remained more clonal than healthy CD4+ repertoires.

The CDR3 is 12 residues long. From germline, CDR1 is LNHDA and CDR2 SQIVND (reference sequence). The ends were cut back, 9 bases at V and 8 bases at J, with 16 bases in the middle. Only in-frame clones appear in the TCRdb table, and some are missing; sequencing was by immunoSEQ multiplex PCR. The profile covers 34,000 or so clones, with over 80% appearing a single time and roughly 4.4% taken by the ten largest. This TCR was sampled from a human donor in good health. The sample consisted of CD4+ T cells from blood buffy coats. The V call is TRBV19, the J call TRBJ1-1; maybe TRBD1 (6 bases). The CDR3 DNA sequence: TGTGCCAGCCGGGAGAGGGGGATGGAAGCTTTCTTT. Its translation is CASRERGMEAFF.